The 7 T cell receptor beta chains reported below all come from one sample, sequenced in a study of shared clonotypes between healthy human individuals. Produced via immunoSEQ multiplex PCR; TCRdb's table is partial and in-frame only. The sample records about 460,000 clones, approximately 77% being singletons. The sequencing sample was made of PBMCs. These receptors were obtained from a woman between 40 and 55 years old in good health. Some clones in this sample may be carry-over from other donors' samples.

The chain joins TRBV7-9 to TRBJ2-1, with D unclear. CDR1 and CDR2 (germline): SEHNR, FQNEAQ (reference sequence). With 4 bases removed from V and 13 bases from J, the gap between germline ends came to 17 bases. The CDR3 runs 13 residues. CDR3 protein: CASSSELGVPQFF. The CDR3 DNA reads as TGTGCCAGCAGCTCTGAATTGGGTGTGCCACAGTTCTTC.

The V gene is TRBV19, the J gene TRBJ1-2; the match to TRBD1 covers 9 bases. Looked up from germline, CDR1 is LNHDA and CDR2 is SQIVND (reference sequence). The trim removed 5 bases at V and 6 bases at J, leaving 7 bases unmatched. The CDR3 extends over 14 amino acids. In nucleotides, the CDR3 is TGTGCCAGTAGTCTCCGGGACAGGGAGGATGGCTACACCTTC. Amino acid sequence: CASSLRDREDGYTF.

V and J are TRBV5-1 and TRBJ1-5, with D tentatively TRBD1 (6 bases). With 0 bases removed from V and 3 bases from J, the gap between germline ends came to 13 bases. The CDR3 loop spans 16 amino acids. Germline V gene lookup returns CDR1 SGHRS and CDR2 YFSETQ. CDR3 DNA: TGCGCCAGCAGCTTGGGTTCCGGGGGGGCCAATCAGCCCCAGCATTTT. It specifies CASSLGSGGANQPQHF.

The rearrangement joins TRBV7-2 to TRBJ2-7; D may be TRBD1 (5 bases). The ends were cut back, 5 bases at V and 3 bases at J, with 14 bases in the middle. This CDR3 is built from 14 residues. Germline V CDR1 and CDR2: SGHTA, FQGNSA. The CDR3 DNA sequence: TGTGCCAGCAGCCCCCGAACAGGTTACTACGAGCAGTACTTC. It codes for CASSPRTGYYEQYF. Using reference TRBV7-2 and TRBJ2-7 for the parts outside the CDR3, the full variable domain is GAGVSQSPSNKVTEKGKDVELRCDPISGHTALYWYRQSLGQGLEFLIYFQGNSAPDKSGLPSDRFSAERTGGSVSTLTIQRTQQEDSAVYLCASSPRTGYYEQYFGPGTRLTVT.

This clone was detected once. V gene TRBV5-1 combines with J gene TRBJ1-5; D unclear. The germline V gene encodes CDR1 SGHRS and CDR2 YFSETQ. Trimming left V 0 bases short and J 3 bases short, with 10 bases between. The CDR3 spans 15 residues. CDR3 DNA sequence: TGCGCCAGCAGCTTGGAGAACGGGATCAATCAGCCCCAGCATTTT. Amino acids: CASSLENGINQPQHF.

This rearrangement joins TRBV30 to TRBJ1-4; 7 bases fit TRBD1. There are 14 residues in the CDR3. V shed 5 bases, J shed 10 bases, and the junction held 13 bases outside the gene matches. CDR1 and CDR2 from the germline V gene are GTSNPN and SVGIG (reference sequence). The CDR3 sequence: CAWGHDRDVGKLFF. Written as DNA, the CDR3 is TGTGCCTGGGGCCACGACAGGGACGTCGGAAAACTGTTTTTT.

V is TRBV7-3 and J is TRBJ2-6; D is perhaps TRBD2 (5 bases). Trimming pared 2 bases from V and 3 bases from J, leaving 8 bases between. CDR1 is SGHTA, CDR2 FQGTGA, per germline. The CDR3 loop spans 15 amino acids. The CDR3 reads CASSLAGDGANVLTF. CDR3 sequence (DNA): TGTGCCAGCAGCTTAGCCGGGGATGGGGCCAACGTCCTGACTTTC.